These T cell receptor beta chains were read from a single sample in a study of blood T cells in healthy people across ages. TCRdb re-analysed the 5' RACE reads in MiXCR, keeping a single row per CDR3 protein. Seen here are fewer than 800,000 distinct CDR3 sequences, 20% to 25% observed once, and the top ten hold 9.4%. The data were also submitted as part of a second study, on T cells of mothers and their children.

The specimen sequenced was blood. The receptors were sampled from a boy between 10 and 17 years old in good health. CDR3s include the opening cysteine and the closing phenylalanine or tryptophan. The D gene is left open where the match is weak. Rows may omit the clone size; those that give it use once, few, many or a size class.

clone_size: .
j_call: TRBJ1-2
d_call: .
v_call: TRBV20-1
cdr3_aa: CSARDGVSRYGYTF
cdr3_nt: TGCAGTGCTAGAGATGGGGTGAGCAGATATGGCTACACCTTC

clone_size: once
j_call: TRBJ2-7
d_call: .
v_call: TRBV12-3/TRBV12-4
cdr3_aa: CASSSDRKFSYEQYF
cdr3_nt: TGTGCCAGCAGCTCCGACAGAAAATTTTCCTACGAGCAGTACTTC

clone_size: .
j_call: TRBJ1-3
d_call: .
v_call: TRBV4-3
cdr3_aa: CASSPKSTGYYSGNTIYF
cdr3_nt: TGCGCCAGCAGCCCGAAATCGACAGGCTATTACTCTGGAAACACCATATATTTT

clone_size: few
j_call: TRBJ2-7
d_call: TRBD1
v_call: TRBV27
cdr3_aa: CASTPSDNRGSSEQYF
cdr3_nt: TGTGCCAGCACCCCTTCTGATAACAGGGGGTCGAGCGAGCAGTACTTC

clone_size: .
j_call: TRBJ1-4
d_call: .
v_call: TRBV9
cdr3_aa: CASSAHNEKLFF
cdr3_nt: TGTGCCAGCAGCGCGCATAATGAAAAACTGTTTTTT

clone_size: few
j_call: TRBJ2-3
d_call: .
v_call: TRBV12-3/TRBV12-4
cdr3_aa: CASTESGDTQYF
cdr3_nt: TGTGCCAGCACCGAGTCGGGAGATACGCAGTATTTT

clone_size: .
j_call: TRBJ1-6
d_call: .
v_call: TRBV5-1
cdr3_aa: CASSLEGSAGSPLHF
cdr3_nt: TGCGCCAGCAGCTTGGAGGGATCAGCAGGTTCACCCCTCCACTTT

clone_size: few
j_call: TRBJ1-2
d_call: .
v_call: TRBV29-1
cdr3_aa: CSVPDELKYGYTF
cdr3_nt: TGCAGCGTTCCGGACGAACTCAAGTATGGCTACACCTTC

clone_size: few
j_call: TRBJ2-3
d_call: .
v_call: TRBV4-1
cdr3_aa: CASSQSSNPDTQYF
cdr3_nt: TGCGCCAGCAGCCAAAGTTCCAACCCAGATACGCAGTATTTT

clone_size: .
j_call: TRBJ2-1
d_call: .
v_call: TRBV7-3
cdr3_aa: CASSPHAVSYNEQFF
cdr3_nt: TGTGCCAGCAGCCCCCACGCGGTCTCCTACAATGAGCAGTTCTTC

clone_size: once
j_call: TRBJ2-3
d_call: TRBD2
v_call: TRBV10-3
cdr3_aa: CAISATTSADTQYF
cdr3_nt: TGTGCCATCAGCGCCACCACTAGCGCGGATACGCAGTATTTT

clone_size: .
j_call: TRBJ2-1
d_call: .
v_call: TRBV4-1
cdr3_aa: CASSQERARGTSEQFF
cdr3_nt: TGCGCCAGCAGCCAAGAGAGGGCGCGAGGGACAAGTGAGCAGTTCTTC

clone_size: .
j_call: TRBJ1-5
d_call: TRBD1
v_call: TRBV29-1
cdr3_aa: CSNKTGGQPQHF
cdr3_nt: TGCAGCAATAAGACAGGGGGTCAGCCCCAGCATTTT

clone_size: few
j_call: TRBJ2-6
d_call: .
v_call: TRBV7-9
cdr3_aa: CASSLGWISGANVLTF
cdr3_nt: TGTGCCAGCAGCTTAGGTTGGATCTCTGGGGCCAACGTCCTGACTTTC

clone_size: few
j_call: TRBJ1-6
d_call: .
v_call: TRBV7-2
cdr3_aa: CASSLESPLHF
cdr3_nt: TGTGCCAGCAGCTTAGAGTCACCCCTCCACTTT

clone_size: .
j_call: TRBJ2-3
d_call: .
v_call: TRBV2
cdr3_aa: CASPGTQTDTQYF
cdr3_nt: TGTGCCAGCCCCGGGACTCAGACAGATACGCAGTATTTT

clone_size: few
j_call: TRBJ2-1
d_call: .
v_call: TRBV3-1
cdr3_aa: CASSQQVGVFVEQFF
cdr3_nt: TGTGCCAGCAGCCAACAGGTTGGCGTTTTTGTTGAGCAGTTCTTC

clone_size: .
j_call: TRBJ2-4
d_call: TRBD1
v_call: TRBV7-9
cdr3_aa: CASSFYLGTGDIQYF
cdr3_nt: TGTGCCAGCAGCTTTTATTTGGGGACAGGAGACATTCAGTACTTC

clone_size: .
j_call: TRBJ2-6
d_call: TRBD1
v_call: TRBV20-1
cdr3_aa: CSATEPTGGSGANVLTF
cdr3_nt: TGCAGTGCTACGGAACCGACAGGGGGCTCTGGGGCCAACGTCCTGACTTTC

clone_size: .
j_call: TRBJ1-6
d_call: TRBD1
v_call: TRBV20-1
cdr3_aa: CSAREDRGNSPLHF
cdr3_nt: TGCAGTGCTAGAGAGGACAGGGGAAACTCACCCCTCCACTTT

clone_size: .
j_call: TRBJ2-7
d_call: TRBD2
v_call: TRBV13
cdr3_aa: CASSAASGGAYEQYF
cdr3_nt: TGTGCCAGCAGCGCGGCTAGCGGGGGGGCCTACGAGCAGTACTTC

clone_size: few
j_call: TRBJ2-5
d_call: .
v_call: TRBV11-2
cdr3_aa: CASSLGEGPIQETQYF
cdr3_nt: TGCGCTAGCAGCTTAGGGGAAGGGCCGATCCAAGAGACCCAGTACTTC

clone_size: many
j_call: TRBJ2-1
d_call: .
v_call: TRBV7-8
cdr3_aa: CASSLPPDNEQFF
cdr3_nt: TGTGCCAGCAGCTTACCCCCCGATAATGAGCAGTTCTTC

clone_size: .
j_call: TRBJ2-1
d_call: .
v_call: TRBV5-6
cdr3_aa: CASSLGSGTEQFF
cdr3_nt: TGTGCCAGCAGCTTGGGTTCCGGGACTGAGCAGTTCTTC

clone_size: .
j_call: TRBJ2-7
d_call: TRBD2
v_call: TRBV9
cdr3_aa: CASSTGTSSRYEQYF
cdr3_nt: TGTGCCAGCAGTACCGGGACTAGCAGTCGCTACGAGCAGTACTTC

clone_size: .
j_call: TRBJ2-2
d_call: TRBD2
v_call: TRBV25-1
cdr3_aa: CASSELAGSTGELFF
cdr3_nt: TGTGCCAGCAGTGAACTAGCGGGGTCTACCGGGGAGCTGTTTTTT

clone_size: .
j_call: TRBJ2-7
d_call: .
v_call: TRBV12-3/TRBV12-4
cdr3_aa: CASSRAVIEQYF
cdr3_nt: TGTGCCAGCAGCAGGGCCGTAATCGAGCAGTACTTC

clone_size: .
j_call: TRBJ2-2
d_call: .
v_call: TRBV28
cdr3_aa: CASSLQTLNTGELFF
cdr3_nt: TGTGCCAGCAGTTTACAGACCCTTAACACCGGGGAGCTGTTTTTT

clone_size: .
j_call: TRBJ2-7
d_call: .
v_call: TRBV11-2
cdr3_aa: CASSLFSQVNEQYF
cdr3_nt: TGTGCCAGCAGCTTATTCAGTCAGGTGAACGAGCAGTACTTC

clone_size: few
j_call: TRBJ2-5
d_call: TRBD2
v_call: TRBV20-1
cdr3_aa: CSAVIGGRAIIQETQYF
cdr3_nt: TGCAGTGCAGTCATCGGGGGGAGGGCCATAATCCAAGAGACCCAGTACTTC

clone_size: .
j_call: TRBJ2-5
d_call: TRBD1
v_call: TRBV20-1
cdr3_aa: CTPAGGGQGLNERFF
cdr3_nt: TGCACCCCTGCTGGTGGGGGACAGGGGCTCAATGAGCGGTTCTTC

clone_size: .
j_call: TRBJ2-5
d_call: .
v_call: TRBV19
cdr3_aa: CASSIGFESETQYF
cdr3_nt: TGTGCCAGTAGTATAGGCTTTGAGTCGGAGACCCAGTACTTC